Following are 28 T cell receptor beta chains from one sample sequenced in a study of CD8 T cells in ankylosing spondylitis. TCRdb ran MiXCR on the 5' RACE reads and lists one entry per CDR3 protein. The top ten hold roughly 3% of the sample, which has about 130,000 distinct CDR3 sequences, 12% to 15% seen once. The source material was blood, either unsorted or a sorted T cell fraction (not recorded which). The receptors shown here come from a female donor with ankylosing spondylitis or in good health (not recorded which).

This clonotype has a handful of counts. V is TRBV7-2 and J is TRBJ1-4; D is ambiguous. V dropped 0 bases and J dropped 7 bases, with 6 bases sitting between them. CDR3 length equals 13 residues. CDR1 and CDR2 (germline): SGHTA, FQGNSA. The CDR3 reads CASSLAGSEKLFF. DNA of the CDR3: TGTGCCAGCAGCTTAGCTGGGAGTGAAAAACTGTTTTTT.

This clonotype has ten or more counts. The chain is built from TRBV7-6 and TRBJ2-7; D may be TRBD1 or TRBD2 (5 bases each). Germline V gene lookup returns CDR1 SGHVS and CDR2 FNYEAQ. The length of the CDR3 is 13 residues. Trimming took 8 bases from V and 3 from J, leaving 14 bases between them. The CDR3 DNA reads TGTGCCAGCGCCCGGGGCAGCTTCTACGAGCAGTACTTC. This codes for CASARGSFYEQYF.

This clonotype showed up many times. The V call is TRBV9, the J call TRBJ2-3; D is undetermined. The CDR3 consists of 13 residues. V lost 3 bases and J 4 bases, leaving 9 bases between the germline ends. CDR1 and CDR2 (germline): SGDLS, YYNGEE. The CDR3 DNA sequence: TGTGCCAGCAGCGCGTACACCGCAGATACGCAGTATTTT. Encoded protein: CASSAYTADTQYF.

As regards this clonotype: Sequence at one end of the junction differs from germline and may be a read error. The chain recombines TRBV7-7 with TRBJ2-5; 7 bases align to TRBD1. The CDR3 is 14 residues long. Germline-derived CDR1 and CDR2 are SSHAT and FNYEAQ (reference sequence). The CDR3 DNA sequence: TGTGCTAGCAACTTTTATGGGACAGAAGGGACCCAGTACTTC. Translated, it gives CASNFYGTEGTQYF.

The CDR3 is CASSLGDRLYGYTF. CDR3 in DNA: TGCGCCAGCAGCTTGGGGGACAGGCTCTATGGCTACACCTTC. V usage is TRBV5-1 and J usage is TRBJ1-2, with 8 bases lining up with TRBD1. The CDR3 has 14 residues. Losses at the gene ends were 0 bases for V and 4 bases for J; bases not matched to a gene: 2. Looked up from germline, CDR1 is SGHRS and CDR2 is YFSETQ.

This clonotype occurred many times. The CDR3 DNA is TGCAGTGCTAATCGGGCAGGACAGGGGGCGAATACGCAGTATTTT. The encoded protein is CSANRAGQGANTQYF. The chain uses TRBV20-1 and TRBJ2-3; 11 bases map to TRBD1. The length of the CDR3 is 15 residues. Germline-derived CDR1 and CDR2 are DFQATT and SNEGSKA (reference sequence). J gave up 7 bases and V 4 bases, and 10 bases lay outside the gene matches.

Only a few counts were recorded for this clonotype. The V and J genes are TRBV25-1 and TRBJ1-2; 8 bases are a match to TRBD1. Germline V gene data show CDR1 as MGHDK and CDR2 as SYGVNS. This CDR3 contains 13 residues. V lost 1 base, J lost 5 bases, and 0 bases stayed unmatched. The CDR3 DNA is TGTGCCAGCAGTGAATGGACAGGGTATGGCTACACCTTC. This codes for CASSEWTGYGYTF.

This clonotype was detected only a few times. The chain links TRBV29-1 to TRBJ2-5; D not resolved. The CDR3 runs 13 residues. Per germline, CDR1 SQVTM and CDR2 ANQGSEA. Trimming removed 2 bases at V and 2 bases at J, with 9 bases between. The chain's CDR3 is CSVEPNQQETQYF. The CDR3, as DNA: TGCAGCGTTGAACCGAACCAACAAGAGACCCAGTACTTC.

This clonotype was recorded at least ten times. The DNA for the CDR3 is TGTGCCAGCAATAGGAGCGGGGGTGGTGGCCAGTACTTC. It encodes CASNRSGGGGQYF. The chain links TRBV12-3 or TRBV12-4 to TRBJ2-5; 8 nucleotides line up with TRBD2. J gave up 10 bases and V 7 bases, and 11 bases lay outside the gene matches. This CDR3 contains 13 residues.

As regards this clonotype: This may come from a read error, since a much larger clone is one base off. The rearrangement links TRBV2 to TRBJ1-2; D gene ambiguous. Germline V gene sequence: CDR1 SNHLY, CDR2 FYNNEI. The CDR3 length is 14 residues. The CDR3 nucleotides are TGTGCCAACAGTCCAACGTCACAACACTATGGCTACACCTTC. Amino acids: CANSPTSQHYGYTF.

This clonotype appeared a few times. The V gene is TRBV20-1, the J gene TRBJ2-1; 7 positions agree with TRBD1. CDR1 DFQATT and CDR2 SNEGSKA come from the germline V gene (reference sequence). V was pared by 2 bases and J by 0 bases, with 7 bases of the junction left unmatched. The CDR3 sequence is 16 residues long. CDR3 coding DNA: TGCAGTGCTAGAAGGCCTCGGGACAGCTCCTACAATGAGCAGTTCTTC. Encoded protein: CSARRPRDSSYNEQFF.

V is TRBV6-1 and J is TRBJ2-7, with D possibly TRBD2 on 6 matching bases. V lost 6 bases, J lost 2 bases, and 17 bases lay in between. The CDR3 consists of 15 residues. Germline V gives CDR1 MNHNS, CDR2 SASEGT. In nucleotides, the CDR3 is TGTGCCAGCAGACTTACCCCGGGACTCGCCTACGAGCAGTACTTC. As protein: CASRLTPGLAYEQYF.

This clonotype came up a few times. The chain employs TRBV7-2 and TRBJ1-5; TRBD1 matches 8 bases. This CDR3 region has 14 residues. Losses at the gene ends were 5 bases for V and 3 bases for J; bases not matched to a gene: 3. CDR1 is SGHTA and CDR2 is FQGNSA in the germline V gene. The CDR3: CASSEQGVNQPQHF. The CDR3 nucleotides are TGTGCCAGCAGCGAACAGGGGGTCAATCAGCCCCAGCATTTT.

This clonotype was seen many times. A junction boundary mismatches the germline segment, possibly from a read error. CDR3 in DNA: TGTGCTAGCAGATTAGCTGGGACAGTCTTTAACTATGGCTACACCTTC. This sequence encodes CASRLAGTVFNYGYTF. V and J are TRBV7-7 and TRBJ1-2; 7 bases map to TRBD1. Germline lookup yields CDR1 SSHAT and CDR2 FNYEAQ (reference sequence). This CDR3 comprises 16 residues.

This chain joins TRBV6-5 and TRBJ2-5; either TRBD1 or TRBD2 may supply D (5 bases each). Germline V lookup: CDR1 MNHEY, CDR2 SVGAGI. This CDR3 spans 12 amino acids. V was shortened by 10 bases and J by 5 bases, with 14 bases between the two germline ends. CDR3 nucleotides: TGTGCCACCCGGGACCCTCGGGAGACCCAGTACTTC. This translates into CATRDPRETQYF.

V is TRBV12-3 or TRBV12-4 and J is TRBJ1-6; 7 positions match TRBD1. With V trimmed by 4 bases and J by 7 bases, 4 bases remained unmatched. This CDR3 spans 14 amino acids. CDR3 coding DNA: TGTGCCAGCAGTTCGGACAGGCCCAATTCACCCCTCCACTTT. This gives the protein CASSSDRPNSPLHF.

At least ten counts were recorded for this clonotype. V and J are TRBV7-3 and TRBJ2-1, with 12 bases fitting TRBD2. The V segment lost 5 bases and the J segment 5 bases; nucleotides outside the gene matches: 7. The CDR3 runs to 16 residues. The germline CDR1 and CDR2 sequences are SGHTA and FQGTGA. The CDR3 nucleotides are TGTGCCAGCAGCAGGACTAGCGGGAAATCCCACAATGAGCAGTTCTTC. This translates into CASSRTSGKSHNEQFF.

In its sample, this clonotype was seen a few times. This chain links TRBV20-1 with TRBJ2-1; the D gene is possibly TRBD2 (6 bases). Trimming left V 1 base short and J 5 bases short, with 9 bases between. CDR1 and CDR2 from the germline V gene are DFQATT and SNEGSKA (reference sequence). The CDR3 is made up of 13 amino acids. As DNA, the CDR3 is TGCAGTGCTAGAGTCCGGGAGAACAATGAGCAGTTCTTC. Protein sequence: CSARVRENNEQFF.

V is TRBV28 and J is TRBJ2-1; D gene ambiguous. The CDR3 extends over 12 amino acids. V was shortened by 6 bases and J by 7 bases, with 10 bases between the two germline ends. Germline values: CDR1 MDHEN, CDR2 SYDVKM. The CDR3 DNA reads TGTGCCAGCAGCAGTGCCGTTAATGAGCAGTTCTTC. Protein sequence: CASSSAVNEQFF.

The rearrangement uses TRBV30 and TRBJ2-1; no reliable D call. Trimming shortened V by 2 bases and J by 7 bases, and 12 bases separated the two germline ends. The CDR3 totals 13 residues. Germline values: CDR1 GTSNPN, CDR2 SVGIG (reference sequence). The CDR3 coding sequence is TGTGCCTGGAGTTTAAGTCTCCAAAATGAGCAGTTCTTC. Amino acid sequence: CAWSLSLQNEQFF.

At least ten counts were recorded for this clonotype. The chain joins TRBV20-1 to TRBJ1-6, with D possibly TRBD1 on 6 matching bases. The CDR3 has 14 residues. Trimming pared 6 bases from V and 5 bases from J, leaving 14 bases between. From germline, CDR1 is DFQATT and CDR2 SNEGSKA (reference sequence). The CDR3 nucleotides read TGCAGTGCGACCCGGGACACCGATAATTCACCCCTCCACTTT. This encodes CSATRDTDNSPLHF.

The chain combines TRBV9 with TRBJ1-6; possibly TRBD1 for D (6 bases). Germline CDR1 and CDR2: SGDLS and YYNGEE. The V end was cut by 3 bases, the J end by 7 bases, with 14 bases between. The CDR3 is 15 amino acids. The CDR3 here is CASSEKGHVNSPLHF. CDR3 nucleotides: TGTGCCAGCAGCGAAAAGGGACATGTGAATTCACCCCTCCACTTT. The variable domain in full, with the rest retrieved from reference TRBV9 and TRBJ1-6, is DSGVTQTPKHLITATGQRVTLRCSPRSGDLSVYWYQQSLDQGLQFLIQYYNGEERAKGNILERFSAQQFPDLHSELNLSSLELGDSALYFCASSEKGHVNSPLHFGNGTRLTVT.

This clonotype was observed at least ten times. The chain is built from TRBV6-5 and TRBJ2-7; D gene ambiguous. CDR1 MNHEY and CDR2 SVGAGI come from the germline V gene. This CDR3 region has 15 residues. V lost 1 base and J 4 bases, leaving 14 bases between the germline ends. CDR3 bases: TGTGCCAGCAGTTACTTCCTGGGTGGTGGTTACGAGCAGTACTTC. Translation gives CASSYFLGGGYEQYF.

This clonotype was found a few times. The chain is built from TRBV7-9 and TRBJ2-1; tentatively, D is TRBD1 or TRBD2 (5 bases each). Per germline, CDR1 SEHNR and CDR2 FQNEAQ (reference sequence). The CDR3 is 15 amino acids. The germline V and J ends were trimmed by 3 bases and 0 bases, with 9 bases remaining between them. The CDR3 protein is CASSLGPSSYNEQFF. In DNA form, the CDR3 reads TGTGCCAGCAGCTTGGGACCAAGCTCCTACAATGAGCAGTTCTTC.

This chain uses TRBV7-2 with TRBJ2-1; the D is unclear. V gave up 8 bases and J gave up 2 bases, with 10 bases separating them. The CDR3 totals 13 residues. Germline V CDR1 and CDR2: SGHTA, FQGNSA. This CDR3 is CASSLSTYNEQFF. DNA for the CDR3: TGTGCCAGCTCCCTGAGTACCTACAATGAGCAGTTCTTC.

This clonotype was picked up many times. J is TRBJ2-5 and V is TRBV5-1, with 7 bases identical to TRBD1. CDR3 length: 16 amino acids. Unmatched junction bases numbered 12, after V lost 4 bases and J lost 3 bases. The germline CDR1 and CDR2 sequences are SGHRS and YFSETQ. The CDR3 is CASSLGQVNSKETQYF. DNA for the CDR3: TGCGCCAGCAGCCTCGGACAGGTGAATTCAAAAGAGACCCAGTACTTC.

This clonotype was seen a few times. The chain recombines TRBV28 with TRBJ2-3, with D possibly being TRBD1 (5 bases). The V and J ends lost 7 bases and 1 base respectively, with 12 bases between them. The germline gives CDR1 MDHEN, CDR2 SYDVKM. CDR3 length equals 14 residues. The CDR3 coding sequence is TGTGCCAGCATTAGTTTGGGGCGCACAGATACGCAGTATTTT. Protein: CASISLGRTDTQYF.

This clonotype was seen at least ten times. This chain connects TRBV6-6 to TRBJ2-3, with TRBD2 as a possible D gene (5 bases). Germline lookup yields CDR1 MNHNY and CDR2 SVGAGI (reference sequence). V lost 6 bases to trimming and J lost 4 bases, with 11 bases between them. CDR3 length: 13 residues. The CDR3 region has the DNA TGTGCCAGCAGCCGAGGGAGTGCAGATACGCAGTATTTT. This gives the protein CASSRGSADTQYF.